Each of the 19 T cell receptor beta chains below was sequenced from the same sample in a study of control samples from healthy donors and cancer patients. Some clones are missing from TCRdb's copy, which holds only in-frame ones; the method was immunoSEQ multiplex PCR. Of some 410,000 clones listed, 90% are singletons. The sample taken for sequencing was PBMCs. Every receptor here comes from a man in his forties with head and neck cancer.

The V call is TRBV14, the J call TRBJ1-1; D is ambiguous. The CDR3 sequence is 13 residues long. Germline CDR1 is SGHDN and CDR2 is FVKESK. Trimming took 4 bases from V and 0 from J, leaving 6 bases between them. For the CDR3, the DNA is TGTGCCAGCAGCCTGACGGTGAACACTGAAGCTTTCTTT. It translates to CASSLTVNTEAFF.

The V and J genes are TRBV7-2 and TRBJ1-1; TRBD1 is a possible D gene (6 bases). CDR3 size: 13 residues. The germline V and J ends were trimmed by 3 bases and 4 bases, with 9 bases remaining between them. Germline-derived CDR1 and CDR2 are SGHTA and FQGNSA. CDR3 coding DNA: TGTGCCAGCAGCTTGACAGGCTTCACTGAAGCTTTCTTT. Protein sequence: CASSLTGFTEAFF.

The chain links TRBV5-5 to TRBJ2-7; unclear D gene. This CDR3 has 16 amino acids. V was trimmed by 4 bases and J by 2 bases, leaving 19 bases between them. Germline V gene lookup returns CDR1 SGHKS and CDR2 YYEKEE (reference sequence). The CDR3 nucleotides read TGTGCCAGCAGCACGGCCCCCACATCGGCGACCTACGAGCAGTACTTC. Translation gives CASSTAPTSATYEQYF.

A note on this clone: This same CDR3 is encoded by further DNA sequences in the sample. The chain is built from TRBV7-2 and TRBJ1-5; 7 nucleotides line up with TRBD1. Trimming cost V 3 bases and J 4 bases; bases outside gene matches: 3. The CDR3 has 14 amino acids. Germline values: CDR1 SGHTA, CDR2 FQGNSA. The CDR3 loop is CASSLGQPNQPQHF. The CDR3 nucleotides are TGTGCCAGCAGCTTGGGACAGCCTAATCAGCCCCAGCATTTT.

The V and J genes are TRBV28 and TRBJ2-5; a weak D match, TRBD2 (6 bases). Germline V gives CDR1 MDHEN, CDR2 SYDVKM. The CDR3 is 15 amino acids. V shed 2 bases and J shed 0 bases, with 10 bases lying between them. CDR3 loop: CASSLGGANQETQYF. The CDR3 coding sequence is TGTGCCAGCAGTTTAGGCGGGGCAAACCAAGAGACCCAGTACTTC.

The rearrangement uses TRBV6-6 and TRBJ2-7; D uncertain. The CDR3 length is 12 residues. Germline V lookup: CDR1 MNHNY, CDR2 SVGAGI (reference sequence). V was cut by 2 bases and J by 5 bases, with 7 bases left in between. The CDR3 reads CASSYALNEQYF. CDR3 coding DNA: TGTGCCAGCAGTTACGCGCTCAACGAGCAGTACTTC.

The V and J genes are TRBV27 and TRBJ2-7, with D perhaps matching TRBD2 (5 bases). V was trimmed by 4 bases and J by 3 bases, leaving 10 bases between them. This CDR3 comprises 13 residues. The V gene's germline CDR1 is MNHEY and CDR2 SMNVEV (reference sequence). In nucleotides, the CDR3 is TGTGCCAGCAGTTCACCCGGGGACTACGAGCAGTACTTC. Protein: CASSSPGDYEQYF.

The V gene is TRBV9, the J gene TRBJ1-4; D call uncertain. Trimming took off 4 bases at V and 7 bases at J, with 11 bases between the two ends. Germline V gene sequence: CDR1 SGDLS, CDR2 YYNGEE. The CDR3 contains 13 residues. The CDR3 nucleotides are TGTGCCAGCAGCCCCGGGGTGGGTGAAAAACTGTTTTTT. This codes for CASSPGVGEKLFF.

The count of this clone is one. The chain links TRBV19 to TRBJ1-1; 9 bases fit TRBD1. The J segment lost 8 bases and the V segment lost 6 bases, leaving 13 bases of the junction unmatched. The CDR3 length is 15 residues. CDR1 is LNHDA and CDR2 is SQIVND in the germline V gene (reference sequence). CDR3 sequence (DNA): TGTGCCAGTAGCCCAAACGACAGGGGGAATATCGAAGCTTTCTTT. Residues: CASSPNDRGNIEAFF. The full variable domain, with the rest looked up from reference TRBV19 and TRBJ1-1, is DGGITQSPKYLFRKEGQNVTLSCEQNLNHDAMYWYRQDPGQGLRLIYYSQIVNDFQKGDIAEGYSVSREKKESFPLTVTSAQKNPTAFYLCASSPNDRGNIEAFFGQGTRLTVV.

J is TRBJ2-3 and V is TRBV6-2 or TRBV6-3; 10 bases line up with TRBD2. There are 16 residues in the CDR3. V shed 6 bases, J shed 5 bases, and the junction held 11 bases outside the gene matches. Per the germline V gene, CDR1 is MNHEY and CDR2 is SVGEGT. The CDR3 loop reads CASSYKRGGLRDTQYF. CDR3 coding DNA: TGTGCCAGCAGCTATAAGCGGGGGGGCCTGAGAGATACGCAGTATTTT.

The V gene is TRBV6-5, the J gene TRBJ2-3; D is possibly TRBD1 or TRBD2 (5 bases each). This CDR3 is built from 15 residues. V shed 6 bases and J shed 4 bases, with 17 bases lying between them. Per germline, CDR1 MNHEY and CDR2 SVGAGI. The CDR3 sequence is CASSIATAMADTQYF. CDR3 nucleotides: TGTGCCAGCAGCATAGCGACAGCTATGGCAGATACGCAGTATTTT.

This chain links TRBV3-1 (or the pseudogene TRBV3-2) with TRBJ1-1; possible D gene TRBD1, 5 bases. This CDR3 is 12 amino acids long. CDR1 LGHDT and CDR2 YNNKEL come from the germline V gene (reference sequence). The ends were cut back, 5 bases at V and 8 bases at J, with 12 bases in the middle. CDR3 protein: CASSNPGTEAFF. The CDR3, as DNA: TGTGCCAGCAGCAACCCTGGGACCGAAGCTTTCTTT.

This rearrangement joins TRBV5-1 to TRBJ2-3, with D possibly being TRBD1 (5 bases). V lost 4 bases and J 8 bases, leaving 20 bases between the germline ends. Germline V lookup: CDR1 SGHRS, CDR2 YFSETQ. This CDR3 has 15 residues. The CDR3 reads CASSTDGDRQRTQYF. CDR3 bases: TGCGCCAGCAGCACGGACGGAGACAGACAACGTACGCAGTATTTT.

The rearrangement joins TRBV5-4 to TRBJ1-1; no definite D call. The CDR3 is 13 residues long. V was cut by 3 bases and J by 5 bases, with 11 bases left in between. Per germline, CDR1 SGHNT and CDR2 YYREEE (reference sequence). The DNA for the CDR3 is TGTGCCAGCAGCTCCCGAACGGGGACTGAAGCTTTCTTT. It translates to CASSSRTGTEAFF.

The chain joins TRBV3-1 (or the pseudogene TRBV3-2) to TRBJ2-4; D gene unclear. Trimming cost V 0 bases and J 8 bases, with 14 bases left between them. The CDR3 is 15 amino acids. In germline, CDR1 is LGHDT, CDR2 YNNKEL (reference sequence). CDR3 protein: CASSQDSRRSDIQYF. CDR3 coding DNA: TGTGCCAGCAGCCAAGACAGCCGCCGGAGTGACATTCAGTACTTC.

V usage is TRBV29-1 and J usage is TRBJ2-5; 7 bases agree with TRBD2. From germline, CDR1 is SQVTM and CDR2 ANQGSEA. The CDR3 extends over 12 amino acids. J lost 3 bases, V lost 6 bases, and 4 bases had no gene match. The CDR3 loop reads CSVLGGKETQYF. The CDR3, as DNA: TGCAGCGTCCTGGGGGGGAAAGAGACCCAGTACTTC. The entire variable domain, with the rest obtained from reference TRBV29-1 and TRBJ2-5, is as follows: SAVISQKPSRDICQRGTSLTIQCQVDSQVTMMFWYRQQPGQSLTLIATANQGSEATYESGFVIDKFPISRPNLTFSTLTVSNMSPEDSSIYLCSVLGGKETQYFGPGTRLLVL.

This clone is a singleton in its sample. The V gene is TRBV5-5, the J gene TRBJ2-2, with D tentatively TRBD2 (7 bases). This CDR3 region has 17 residues. The germline CDR1 and CDR2 sequences are SGHKS and YYEKEE (reference sequence). Trimming removed 4 bases at V and 7 bases at J, with 23 bases between. CDR3 region: CASSQIAYGGLVGELFF. The CDR3 DNA reads as TGTGCCAGCAGCCAAATAGCATACGGGGGGCTGGTCGGGGAGCTGTTTTTT.

There are a few counts of this clone. CDR3 bases: TGTGCCAGCACTAGAGTAGTTCAGGGGGCAGGTTCACCCCTCCACTTT. This gives the protein CASTRVVQGAGSPLHF. This sequence joins TRBV2 and TRBJ1-6; TRBD1 agrees at 8 bases. CDR1 SNHLY and CDR2 FYNNEI come from the germline V gene. Losses at the gene ends were 7 bases for V and 9 bases for J; bases not matched to a gene: 14. CDR3 length equals 16 residues.

The chain carries TRBV5-1 and TRBJ2-7; 10 positions match TRBD1. The ends lost 0 bases at V and 2 bases at J; junction bases unmatched: 2. CDR1 and CDR2 (germline): SGHRS, YFSETQ. The CDR3 is 15 amino acids. The CDR3 region has the DNA TGCGCCAGCAGCTTGGCCGGGACAGGGGCCTACGAGCAGTACTTC. Translated, it gives CASSLAGTGAYEQYF. The whole variable domain, remainder taken from reference TRBV5-1 and TRBJ2-7, is KAGVTQTPRYLIKTRGQQVTLSCSPISGHRSVSWYQQTPGQGLQFLFEYFSETQRNKGNFPGRFSGRQFSNSRSEMNVSTLELGDSALYLCASSLAGTGAYEQYFGPGTRLTVT.